The clone carrying this TCR beta chain was seen more than once but under ten times. The CDR3 runs to 14 residues. The germline V gene has CDR1 MRHNA and CDR2 SNTAGT. Trimming removed 0 bases from V and 6 bases from J, with 12 bases in between. This record belongs to a study of shared T cell receptors in the human thymus. Method: immunoSEQ multiplex PCR; TCRdb's copy keeps in-frame clones and lacks some. The data hold hundreds of thousands of clones, with 70% to 90% observed a single time. These data were also reused for a study on human thymus T cells.

The chain employs TRBV6-4 and TRBJ2-7; TRBD1 is a possible D gene (6 bases). The sample was thymocytes. The source is a boy under two years old with a congenital heart defect. This CDR3 reads CASSDSRQGPEQYF. For the CDR3, the DNA is TGTGCCAGCAGTGACTCGAGGCAGGGGCCCGAGCAGTACTTC.